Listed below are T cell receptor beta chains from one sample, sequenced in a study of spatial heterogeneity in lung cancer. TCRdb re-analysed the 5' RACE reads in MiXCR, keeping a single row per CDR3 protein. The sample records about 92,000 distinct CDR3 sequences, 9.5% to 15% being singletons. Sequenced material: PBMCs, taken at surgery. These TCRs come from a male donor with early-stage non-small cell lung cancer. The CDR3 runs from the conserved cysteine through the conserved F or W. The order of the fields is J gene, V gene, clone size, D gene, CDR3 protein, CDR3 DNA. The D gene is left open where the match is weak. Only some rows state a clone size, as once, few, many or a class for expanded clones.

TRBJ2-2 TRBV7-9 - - CASSLVSGGELFF TGTGCCAGCAGCTTAGTTTCCGGCGGGGAGCTGTTTTTT
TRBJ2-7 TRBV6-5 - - CASSYSQGLHYEQYF TGTGCCAGCAGTTACTCGCAGGGCTTACACTACGAGCAGTACTTC
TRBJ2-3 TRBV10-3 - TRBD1 CAINPGQDTDTQYF TGTGCCATCAACCCCGGACAGGACACAGATACGCAGTATTTT
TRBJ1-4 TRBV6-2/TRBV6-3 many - CASSYSIRSDFSNEKLFF TGTGCCAGCAGTTACTCGATCCGGTCGGACTTCTCTAATGAAAAACTGTTTTTT
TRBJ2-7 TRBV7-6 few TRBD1 CASSQGQGRGYEQYF TGTGCCAGCAGCCAGGGACAGGGGAGAGGGTACGAGCAGTACTTC
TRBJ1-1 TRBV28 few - CANRRTGYTEAFF TGTGCCAACCGGAGAACTGGCTACACTGAAGCTTTCTTT
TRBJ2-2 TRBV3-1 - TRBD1 CASSYDRVDTGELFF TGTGCCAGCAGTTACGACAGGGTCGACACCGGGGAGCTGTTTTTT
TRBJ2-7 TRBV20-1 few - CSAPLNRVHEQYF TGCAGTGCTCCCCTCAACAGGGTCCACGAGCAGTACTTC
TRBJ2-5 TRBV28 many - CASSLLALKETQYF TGTGCCAGCAGTTTGTTGGCTCTGAAAGAGACCCAGTACTTC
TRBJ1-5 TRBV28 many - CASSFPDSNQPQHF TGTGCCAGCAGTTTCCCGGATAGCAATCAGCCCCAGCATTTT
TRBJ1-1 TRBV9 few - CASSPMATDSPEAFF TGTGCCAGCAGCCCGATGGCGACAGATTCTCCTGAAGCTTTCTTT
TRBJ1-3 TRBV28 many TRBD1 CASSRGQGRNTIYF TGTGCCAGCAGTAGGGGACAGGGAAGGAACACCATATATTTT
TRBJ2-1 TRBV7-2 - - CASSLERRSYNEQFF TGTGCCAGCAGCTTAGAAAGGCGGTCCTACAATGAGCAGTTCTTC
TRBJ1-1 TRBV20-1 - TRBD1 CSAREEGAMLKSEAFF TGCAGTGCTAGAGAGGAGGGGGCGATGCTTAAGTCTGAAGCTTTCTTT
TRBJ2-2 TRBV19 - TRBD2 CASTRLADTGELFF TGTGCCAGTACGAGACTAGCAGACACCGGGGAGCTGTTTTTT
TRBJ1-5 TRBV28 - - CASYDRLNQPQHF TGTGCCAGCTATGACAGGCTCAATCAGCCCCAGCATTTT
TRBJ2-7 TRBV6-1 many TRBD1 CASPGTGRDEQYF TGTGCCAGCCCCGGGACAGGGAGAGACGAGCAGTACTTC
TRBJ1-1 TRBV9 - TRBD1 CASSQGVRGGTEAFF TGTGCCAGCAGCCAGGGGGTACGGGGAGGAACTGAAGCTTTCTTT
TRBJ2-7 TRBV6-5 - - CASSSTGTYEQYF TGTGCCAGCAGCTCTACAGGGACCTACGAGCAGTACTTC
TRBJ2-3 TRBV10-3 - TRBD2 CAISGELAGGTDTQYF TGTGCCATCAGTGGGGAACTAGCGGGTGGCACAGATACGCAGTATTTT
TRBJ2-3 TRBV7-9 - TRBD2 CASSRLLAGGRTDTQYF TGTGCCAGCAGCCGACTCCTAGCGGGAGGCCGCACAGATACGCAGTATTTT
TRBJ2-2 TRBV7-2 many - CASSTRAASETGELFF TGTGCCAGCAGCACCCGAGCGGCTAGTGAAACCGGGGAGCTGTTTTTT
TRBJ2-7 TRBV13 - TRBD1 CASSFWTGGYEQYF TGTGCCAGCAGCTTTTGGACAGGGGGCTACGAGCAGTACTTC
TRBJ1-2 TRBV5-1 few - CASSLGGPYGYTF TGCGCCAGCAGCTTGGGGGGTCCCTATGGCTACACCTTC
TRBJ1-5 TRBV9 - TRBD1 CASSVGQGVGQPQHF TGTGCCAGCAGCGTAGGGCAGGGGGTCGGACAGCCCCAGCATTTT
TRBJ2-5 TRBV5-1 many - CASSLGHGSETQYF TGCGCCAGCAGCTTGGGGCACGGTTCGGAGACCCAGTACTTC
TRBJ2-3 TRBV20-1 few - CSARRSSTQYF TGCAGTGCCAGACGGTCGTCCACGCAGTATTTT
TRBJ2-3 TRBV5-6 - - CASSLRDPSTTIPATDTQYF TGTGCCAGCAGCCTCCGGGACCCTAGTACAACTATCCCCGCCACAGATACGCAGTATTTT
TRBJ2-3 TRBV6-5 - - CARRDTQYF TGTGCCAGGAGGGATACGCAGTATTTT
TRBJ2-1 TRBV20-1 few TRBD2 CSAKEEASGGAKQFF TGCAGTGCTAAAGAGGAGGCTAGCGGGGGGGCTAAGCAGTTCTTC
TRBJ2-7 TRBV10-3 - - CAISDNSGVRGYEQYF TGTGCCATCAGTGACAACTCAGGAGTTAGGGGCTACGAGCAGTACTTC
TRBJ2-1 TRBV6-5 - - CAARRGIKPNEQFF TGTGCCGCACGAAGGGGCATAAAACCTAATGAGCAGTTCTTC
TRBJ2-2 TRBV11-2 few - CAQHGLNTGELFF TGTGCCCAACACGGACTGAACACCGGGGAGCTGTTTTTT
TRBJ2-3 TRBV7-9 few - CASSLDRGVYTQYF TGTGCCAGCAGCCTGGACAGAGGAGTGTATACGCAGTATTTT
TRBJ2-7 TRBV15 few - CATSREETTTYEQYF TGTGCCACCAGCAGAGAGGAGACTACCACCTACGAGCAGTACTTC
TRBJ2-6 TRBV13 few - CASSVGSGTGANVLTF TGTGCCAGCAGTGTAGGGTCAGGGACTGGGGCCAACGTCCTGACTTTC
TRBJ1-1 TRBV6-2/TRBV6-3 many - CASSKGPAVLNTEAFF TGTGCCAGCAGTAAGGGGCCTGCGGTGCTGAACACTGAAGCTTTCTTT
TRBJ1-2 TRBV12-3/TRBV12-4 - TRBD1 CASSLAGQGRPRNYGYTF TGTGCCAGCAGTTTAGCGGGACAGGGGCGCCCCAGAAACTATGGCTACACCTTC
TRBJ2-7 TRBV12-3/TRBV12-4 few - CASSLSPTDYEQYF TGTGCCAGCAGTTTATCCCCGACAGACTACGAGCAGTACTTC
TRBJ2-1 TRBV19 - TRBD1 CACPQGSGSYNEQFF TGTGCCTGTCCACAGGGGTCGGGCTCCTACAATGAGCAGTTCTTC
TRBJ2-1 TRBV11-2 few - CASSLAGAYNEQFF TGTGCCAGCAGCTTAGCGGGGGCCTACAATGAGCAGTTCTTC
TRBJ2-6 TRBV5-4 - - CASSAIHGGGANVLTF TGTGCCAGCAGCGCTATACACGGCGGTGGGGCCAACGTCCTGACTTTC